This T cell receptor (beta chain) originates from a study of T cell changes during pregnancy in multiple sclerosis. Sequencing was performed with immunoSEQ multiplex PCR; in TCRdb, only in-frame clones are kept and a portion is missing. Here the sample spans roughly 40,000 clones, about nine tenths being singletons. From germline, CDR1 is SGHRS and CDR2 YFSETQ. This CDR3 is 14 amino acids long. Trimming left V 0 bases short and J 9 bases short, with 13 bases between. The sequencing used CD4+ T cells from peripheral blood mononuclear cells, collected in the third trimester of pregnancy. The chain employs TRBV5-1 and TRBJ2-1; the D gene is possibly TRBD1 (5 bases). The clonotype originates from a female donor with multiple sclerosis, enrolled in a pregnancy study. The CDR3 DNA sequence: TGCGCCAGCAGCTTGGATAGGACATTAGGTGAGCAGTTCTTC. It codes for CASSLDRTLGEQFF.